One and the same sample provided the 5 T cell receptor beta chains below, sequenced in a study of graft-versus-host responses after intestinal transplantation. These receptors have no identified antigens. Assay: immunoSEQ multiplex PCR; the TCRdb copy retains only in-frame clones and omits some. The table includes about 120,000 clones, 95% detected once. This sample comprised unstimulated CD8+ T cells sorted from spleen or lymph node cells, obtained before intestinal transplant. These receptor sequences come from a human donor who received an intestinal transplant.

As regards this clone: The limits of the CDR3 on the DNA are not certain, so only TCRdb's listed CDR3 is given. J is TRBJ2-3 and V is TRBV15; the table names TRBD2, a call not compared with the DNA. Per the germline V gene, CDR1 is LNHNV and CDR2 is YYDKDF (reference sequence). The CDR3 sequence runs 12 residues, both termini included. The CDR3 loop reads CATVGRGTSVNF.

The rearrangement links TRBV29-1 to TRBJ2-3; D is undetermined. The length of the CDR3 is 16 residues. The V end lost 0 bases, the J end lost 2 bases, and 15 bases lay between the germline ends. The germline CDR1 and CDR2 sequences are SQVTM and ANQGSEA. The CDR3 reads CSVEDPITGFTDTQYF. CDR3 nucleotides: TGCAGCGTTGAAGATCCAATCACGGGTTTCACAGATACGCAGTATTTT.

V is TRBV6-1 and J is TRBJ2-7; 8 bases are a match to TRBD2. CDR3 size: 14 residues. CDR1 is MNHNS, CDR2 SASEGT, per germline. Germline trimming cut 3 bases from V and 4 bases from J; bases unmatched to any gene: 5. The CDR3 is CASSDSGIAYEQYF. In DNA form, the CDR3 reads TGTGCCAGCAGTGATAGCGGGATCGCTTACGAGCAGTACTTC.

The V and J genes are TRBV5-1 and TRBJ1-1; TRBD1 matches at 10 bases. CDR1 SGHRS and CDR2 YFSETQ come from the germline V gene. The CDR3 runs 16 residues. V lost 2 bases to trimming and J lost 2 bases; unmatched junction nucleotides: 6. In nucleotides, the CDR3 is TGCGCCAGCAGCTTCGGGACAGGGGTCATCAACACTGAAGCTTTCTTT. Its protein product is CASSFGTGVINTEAFF.

This chain uses TRBV28 with TRBJ1-1; 7 bases are a match to TRBD1. V was clipped by 2 bases and J by 1 base; unmatched bases: 10. Looked up from germline, CDR1 is MDHEN and CDR2 is SYDVKM. There are 17 residues in the CDR3. CDR3 loop: CASSLLLQGTANTEAFF. The CDR3 DNA follows: TGTGCCAGCAGTTTACTTTTGCAGGGGACAGCGAACACTGAAGCTTTCTTT.